Shown below are 14 T cell receptor beta chains from a single sample sequenced in a study of blood T cell repertoires in COVID-19. Assay: immunoSEQ multiplex PCR; the TCRdb copy retains only in-frame clones and omits some. This sample has over 130,000 clones, with 84% found just once. Sequencing was done on a sample of peripheral blood. These receptors were obtained from a man aged 25-40 years with COVID-19, enrolled during active disease.

The gene calls are TRBV19 and TRBJ2-7; 7 positions match TRBD2. Trimming took 6 bases from V and 6 from J; bases not matched to a gene: 5. The CDR3 contains 12 residues. Per germline, CDR1 LNHDA and CDR2 SQIVND (reference sequence). Here the CDR3 DNA reads TGTGCCAGTAGGGGCGGGAGTACCGAGCAGTACTTC. It is translated as CASRGGSTEQYF.

The CDR3: CASSLVREFGIQYF. CDR3 bases: TGTGCCAGCAGCTTAGTCCGGGAGTTTGGCATTCAGTACTTC. V and J are TRBV7-8 and TRBJ2-4; D is possibly TRBD2 (6 bases). CDR3 length: 14 residues. Looked up from germline, CDR1 is SGHVS and CDR2 is FQNEAQ. Trimming shortened V by 1 base and J by 9 bases, and 13 bases separated the two germline ends.

The sample holds a few counts of this clone. The rearrangement uses TRBV5-4 and TRBJ2-2, with a possible D match to TRBD1 (6 bases). Trimming took off 4 bases at V and 4 bases at J, with 11 bases between the two ends. Germline values: CDR1 SGHNT, CDR2 YYREEE (reference sequence). The CDR3 covers 14 residues. CDR3 amino acids: CASSRTESTGELFF. The CDR3 coding sequence is TGTGCCAGCAGCCGGACAGAGAGCACCGGGGAGCTGTTTTTT.

The chain has TRBV10-3 and TRBJ1-1; tentative D call: TRBD1 (5 bases). V shed 5 bases and J shed 5 bases, with 21 bases lying between them. Per germline, CDR1 ENHRY and CDR2 SYGVKD. CDR3 length: 16 residues. CDR3 loop: CAISTPAGTPRTEAFF. The CDR3 DNA reads TGTGCCATCAGTACTCCAGCCGGGACTCCGCGGACTGAAGCTTTCTTT.

V is TRBV6-5 and J is TRBJ1-4; D call uncertain. Per the germline V gene, CDR1 is MNHEY and CDR2 is SVGAGI. The CDR3 consists of 15 residues. Trimming took off 7 bases at V and 2 bases at J, with 14 bases between the two ends. CDR3 nucleotides: TGTGCCAGCACCCTAGGGCGAGGGACTAATGAAAAACTGTTTTTT. Its protein product is CASTLGRGTNEKLFF.

The rearrangement uses TRBV30 and TRBJ2-3; 15 nucleotides agree with TRBD2. Per the germline V gene, CDR1 is GTSNPN and CDR2 is SVGIG (reference sequence). V lost 4 bases and J lost 5; bases outside the gene matches: 13. The CDR3 loop spans 18 amino acids. In DNA form, the CDR3 reads TGTGCCTGGACCCCTAGGACTAGCGGGAGGGCCCGGAAAGATACGCAGTATTTT. Encoded protein: CAWTPRTSGRARKDTQYF. Full variable domain (missing parts from reference TRBV30 and TRBJ2-3): SQTIHQWPATLVQPVGSPLSLECTVEGTSNPNLYWYRQAAGRGLQLLFYSVGIGQISSEVPQNLSASRPQDRQFILSSKKLLLSDSGFYLCAWTPRTSGRARKDTQYFGPGTRLTVL.

V is TRBV10-1 and J is TRBJ2-2, with D possibly being TRBD2 (6 bases). Germline values: CDR1 WNHNN, CDR2 SYGVQD (reference sequence). With 2 bases removed from V and 2 bases from J, the gap between germline ends came to 9 bases. The CDR3 sequence is 15 residues long. The CDR3 bases are TGCGCCAGCAGTGAGCCGGGACTTAACACCGGGGAGCTGTTTTTT. Its protein product is CASSEPGLNTGELFF.

This clone appeared once. This chain uses TRBV6-5 with TRBJ2-2; 8 nucleotides align to TRBD1. Germline lookup yields CDR1 MNHEY and CDR2 SVGAGI. The CDR3 loop spans 14 amino acids. V lost 5 bases to trimming and J lost 5 bases; unmatched junction nucleotides: 4. The CDR3, as DNA: TGTGCCAGCAGTCGAAGACAGGGGACCGGGGAGCTGTTTTTT. Residues: CASSRRQGTGELFF.

The chain is built from TRBV6-2 or TRBV6-3 and TRBJ2-6; D is possibly TRBD2 (5 bases). The germline V gene encodes CDR1 MNHEY and CDR2 SVGEGT. The CDR3 covers 14 residues. Trimming took off 6 bases at V and 3 bases at J, with 9 bases between the two ends. CDR3 nucleotides: TGTGCCAGCAGCCGCCGGGGTGGGGCCAACGTCCTGACTTTC. Protein product: CASSRRGGANVLTF.

The chain has TRBV28 and TRBJ1-4, with D unclear. CDR3 length equals 14 residues. Germline V gives CDR1 MDHEN, CDR2 SYDVKM. V lost 6 bases, J lost 0 bases, and 8 bases lay in between. The CDR3 DNA reads TGTGCCAGCAGCCGACAAGCAACTAATGAAAAACTGTTTTTT. Residues: CASSRQATNEKLFF.

This chain joins TRBV28 and TRBJ2-5, with D possibly TRBD1 on 6 matching bases. Germline V CDR1 and CDR2: MDHEN, SYDVKM. V was pared by 7 bases and J by 10 bases, with 16 bases between. The CDR3 totals 12 residues. CDR3 bases: TGTGCCAGCACCTCCCAAAACAGGGACCAGTACTTC. This sequence encodes CASTSQNRDQYF.

This chain uses TRBV27 with TRBJ1-4; perhaps TRBD1 as D (6 bases). Germline loops: CDR1 MNHEY, CDR2 SMNVEV (reference sequence). The CDR3 totals 13 residues. Trimming cost V 5 bases and J 8 bases, with 12 bases left between them. Written as DNA, the CDR3 is TGTGCCAGCAGTAAGGGGGAAGGCGAAAAACTGTTTTTT. It translates to CASSKGEGEKLFF.

V is TRBV15 and J is TRBJ2-5; perhaps TRBD1 as D (6 bases). The CDR3 is 13 amino acids. CDR1 is LNHNV, CDR2 YYDKDF, per germline (reference sequence). Trimming cost V 2 bases and J 2 bases, with 6 bases left between them. CDR3 coding DNA: TGTGCCACCAGCAGACAGGGGCAAGAGACCCAGTACTTC. It yields the protein CATSRQGQETQYF.

This clone appeared a few times. This chain uses TRBV2 with TRBJ2-1; possibly TRBD2 for D (5 bases). With 7 bases removed from V and 0 bases from J, the gap between germline ends came to 7 bases. Per the germline V gene, CDR1 is SNHLY and CDR2 is FYNNEI. This CDR3 spans 13 amino acids. This chain's CDR3 is CASKLDSYNEQFF. CDR3 bases: TGTGCCAGCAAACTAGACTCCTACAATGAGCAGTTCTTC.